This passage covers 32 T cell receptor beta chains from one sample sequenced in a study of blood T cell repertoires in COVID-19 (dated by TCRdb to 2020 to 2021). Library preparation used the immunoSEQ multiplex PCR assay. Held by TCRdb, this immuneACCESS table contains in-frame sequences only and omits some clones. Under half of the omission traces to an unresolved V gene where checked; the cause of the rest is unknown. The sample yields roughly 240,000 clones; about nine tenths were counted once. The ten largest clones capture around 2.5% of the sample. Sequencing was done on a sample of PBMCs or T cells enriched from blood (not recorded which). The source of these receptors is a woman between 40 and 55 years old with acute COVID-19.

This chain joins TRBV19 and TRBJ1-5; 9 bases agree with TRBD1. Germline assignment: CDR1 LNHDA and CDR2 SQIVND (reference sequence). Trimming took 3 bases from V and 5 from J; bases not matched to a gene: 8. The CDR3 runs 16 residues. The CDR3 coding sequence is TGTGCCAGTAGTATGCGCCTCGGGACAGGGTATCAGCCCCAGCATTTT. Translation gives CASSMRLGTGYQPQHF.

V gene TRBV18 combines with J gene TRBJ2-2; 7 bases align to TRBD1. Trimming cost V 5 bases and J 5 bases; bases outside gene matches: 8. The CDR3 consists of 15 residues. Per the germline V gene, CDR1 is KGHSH and CDR2 is LQKENI. CDR3 protein: CASSSGQVGTGELFF. The CDR3 DNA reads as TGTGCCAGCTCATCAGGACAGGTCGGGACCGGGGAGCTGTTTTTT. The complete variable domain, with remaining parts taken from reference TRBV18 and TRBJ2-2, reads NAGVMQNPRHLVRRRGQEARLRCSPMKGHSHVYWYRQLPEEGLKFMVYLQKENIIDESGMPKERFSAEFPKEGPSILRIQQVVRGDSAAYFCASSSGQVGTGELFFGEGSRLTVL.

The chain recombines TRBV4-1 with TRBJ1-6; no clear D gene. CDR3 length equals 14 residues. The germline gives CDR1 MGHRA, CDR2 YSYEKL. The V and J ends lost 3 bases and 4 bases respectively, with 7 bases between them. CDR3 bases: TGCGCCAGCAGCCAGCTCACATATAATTCACCCCTCCACTTT. Translating gives CASSQLTYNSPLHF.

The gene calls are TRBV5-1 and TRBJ2-5; no clear D gene. Trimming shortened V by 3 bases and J by 0 bases, and 3 bases separated the two germline ends. The germline CDR1 and CDR2 sequences are SGHRS and YFSETQ. The CDR3 loop spans 12 amino acids. In nucleotides, the CDR3 is TGCGCCAGCAGCTACAACCAAGAGACCCAGTACTTC. Its translation is CASSYNQETQYF. The variable domain in full, with the rest retrieved from reference TRBV5-1 and TRBJ2-5, is KAGVTQTPRYLIKTRGQQVTLSCSPISGHRSVSWYQQTPGQGLQFLFEYFSETQRNKGNFPGRFSGRQFSNSRSEMNVSTLELGDSALYLCASSYNQETQYFGPGTRLLVL.

The chain carries TRBV4-1 and TRBJ1-2; D uncertain. Germline V gives CDR1 MGHRA, CDR2 YSYEKL. The V gene lost 0 bases and the J gene lost 3 bases, with 11 bases spanning the gap. The CDR3 length is 15 residues. The CDR3 coding sequence is TGCGCCAGCAGCCAAGAACGGGGAACAGACTATGGCTACACCTTC. Amino acids: CASSQERGTDYGYTF.

This chain connects TRBV6-5 to TRBJ2-1; D not resolved. CDR3 length: 14 amino acids. CDR1 MNHEY and CDR2 SVGAGI come from the germline V gene. Trimming removed 1 base from V and 6 bases from J, with 10 bases in between. CDR3 sequence reads: CASSYLLSRNEQFF. Written as DNA, the CDR3 is TGTGCCAGCAGTTACTTGCTGAGTCGCAATGAGCAGTTCTTC.

This rearrangement joins TRBV5-1 to TRBJ2-2; D perhaps matches TRBD2 (5 bases). This CDR3 comprises 15 residues. The V and J ends lost 1 base and 4 bases respectively, with 11 bases between them. Germline V CDR1 and CDR2: SGHRS, YFSETQ. The CDR3 nucleotides read TGCGCCAGCAGCTTGTACGTAGCGCCCACCGGGGAGCTGTTTTTT. Translation: CASSLYVAPTGELFF.

The rearrangement joins TRBV4-3 to TRBJ2-1; possible D gene TRBD2, 6 bases. Germline CDR1 is LGHNA and CDR2 is YSLEER. The CDR3 covers 17 residues. The V end was cut by 1 base, the J end by 10 bases, with 23 bases between. In nucleotides, the CDR3 is TGCGCCAGCAGCCAAGGCTCTCAAGCGGGCGGTTTCGGGGAGCAGTTCTTC. Its translation: CASSQGSQAGGFGEQFF.

This clone was observed once. The V gene is TRBV14, the J gene TRBJ2-4, with 9 bases matching TRBD1. Looked up from germline, CDR1 is SGHDN and CDR2 is FVKESK. The ends lost 4 bases at V and 1 base at J; junction bases unmatched: 5. CDR3 length: 16 amino acids. CDR3 sequence (DNA): TGTGCCAGCAGCCTCACAGGGGGCTTGGCCAAAAACATTCAGTACTTC. Protein product: CASSLTGGLAKNIQYF.

V usage is TRBV7-9 and J usage is TRBJ2-1; 7 bases fit TRBD2. CDR3 length: 16 residues. V gave up 3 bases and J gave up 2 bases; unmatched junction bases: 7. Germline assignment: CDR1 SEHNR and CDR2 FQNEAQ (reference sequence). CDR3: CASSLTGRAAYNEQFF. As DNA, the CDR3 is TGTGCCAGCAGCTTGACTGGGAGGGCCGCCTACAATGAGCAGTTCTTC.

The gene calls are TRBV9 and TRBJ2-1; D gene unclear. This CDR3 contains 12 residues. The V end lost 2 bases, the J end lost 5 bases, and 5 bases lay between the germline ends. Looked up from germline, CDR1 is SGDLS and CDR2 is YYNGEE. The CDR3 coding sequence is TGTGCCAGCAGCGTCAGTAACAATGAGCAGTTCTTC. The encoded protein is CASSVSNNEQFF.

V usage is TRBV2 and J usage is TRBJ2-3; TRBD2 is a possible D gene (5 bases). Germline values: CDR1 SNHLY, CDR2 FYNNEI. V was trimmed by 2 bases and J by 4 bases, leaving 19 bases between them. CDR3 length: 17 residues. CDR3 nucleotide sequence: TGTGCCAGCAGTGAAATAGACGTTACTAGAGGGTCAGATACGCAGTATTTT. Translation: CASSEIDVTRGSDTQYF.

The chain employs TRBV5-1 and TRBJ2-2; 12 nucleotides align to TRBD2. Germline V gives CDR1 SGHRS, CDR2 YFSETQ. The CDR3 extends over 15 amino acids. V gave up 6 bases and J gave up 3 bases; unmatched junction bases: 3. The CDR3 is CASTSGGAYTGELFF. CDR3 nucleotide sequence: TGCGCCAGCACTAGCGGGGGGGCTTACACCGGGGAGCTGTTTTTT.

The genes are TRBV12-3 or TRBV12-4 and TRBJ1-1; no clear D. This CDR3 is 13 amino acids long. V lost 6 bases and J 8 bases, leaving 16 bases between the germline ends. The CDR3 sequence is CASSPLMLAEAFF. The CDR3 DNA reads as TGTGCCAGCAGCCCCCTTATGTTGGCCGAAGCTTTCTTT.

The rearrangement joins TRBV15 to TRBJ1-5; no definite D call. The length of the CDR3 is 13 residues. The V end was cut by 0 bases, the J end by 9 bases, with 9 bases between. From germline, CDR1 is LNHNV and CDR2 YYDKDF (reference sequence). The CDR3 nucleotides read TGTGCCACCAGCAGAGACGGTTCTAGGCCCCAGCATTTT. Protein: CATSRDGSRPQHF.

The V gene is TRBV4-1, the J gene TRBJ2-3, with TRBD2 matching 12 bases. Per the germline V gene, CDR1 is MGHRA and CDR2 is YSYEKL. Losses at the gene ends were 0 bases for V and 4 bases for J; bases not matched to a gene: 8. This CDR3 has 18 residues. This CDR3 is CASSQERTSGVGADTQYF. As DNA, the CDR3 is TGCGCCAGCAGCCAAGAACGGACTAGCGGGGTGGGCGCAGATACGCAGTATTTT.

This chain uses TRBV7-2 with TRBJ1-5, with TRBD1 as a possible D gene (5 bases). CDR1 and CDR2 from the germline V gene are SGHTA and FQGNSA. The CDR3 has 11 residues. V was pared by 5 bases and J by 9 bases, with 8 bases between. The CDR3 nucleotides are TGTGCCAGCAGCCCCGGGGGGCCCCAGCATTTT. Protein sequence: CASSPGGPQHF.

This clone was detected only a few times. The chain is built from TRBV6-6 and TRBJ1-1; maybe TRBD1 (5 bases). The CDR3 runs to 16 residues. CDR1 and CDR2 (germline): MNHNY, SVGAGI (reference sequence). V lost 0 bases, J lost 1 base, and 12 bases lay in between. CDR3 in DNA: TGTGCCAGCAGTTACTCGAAGGCAGGGCCGAACACTGAAGCTTTCTTT. Protein sequence: CASSYSKAGPNTEAFF.

The genes are TRBV5-6 and TRBJ2-1; maybe TRBD1 (6 bases). Deletions cut 3 bases from V and 0 bases from J, with 13 bases between. The CDR3 covers 16 residues. In germline, CDR1 is SGHDT, CDR2 YYEEEE. CDR3 DNA sequence: TGTGCCAGCAGCTGGACCAGGGGCAGCTCCTACAATGAGCAGTTCTTC. The encoded protein is CASSWTRGSSYNEQFF.

The chain employs TRBV5-6 and TRBJ2-7; D is uncertain. Germline V gives CDR1 SGHDT, CDR2 YYEEEE. The CDR3 is 15 residues long. Deletions cut 1 base from V and 5 bases from J, with 16 bases between. This CDR3 is CASSLHETPTNEQYF. CDR3 coding DNA: TGTGCCAGCAGCTTGCATGAGACACCCACGAACGAGCAGTACTTC.

The chain joins TRBV6-4 to TRBJ1-4; TRBD1 agrees at 7 bases. Unmatched junction bases numbered 12, after V lost 6 bases and J lost 8 bases. Looked up from germline, CDR1 is MRHNA and CDR2 is SNTAGT. This CDR3 is 15 amino acids long. CDR3 sequence (DNA): TGTGCCAGCAGCCCGGGACAGTCGGAGAGGGAAAAACTGTTTTTT. Protein: CASSPGQSEREKLFF.

This clone has just one count. This sequence joins TRBV19 and TRBJ2-3, with D possibly matching TRBD1 (5 bases). There are 14 residues in the CDR3. The germline V and J ends were trimmed by 4 bases and 6 bases, with 14 bases remaining between them. The germline V gene has CDR1 LNHDA and CDR2 SQIVND (reference sequence). In nucleotides, the CDR3 is TGTGCCAGTAGTAGCCGAGTCAGGGCCGATACGCAGTATTTT. Translated, it gives CASSSRVRADTQYF.

The chain has TRBV3-1 (or the pseudogene TRBV3-2) and TRBJ1-1; 9 bases are shared with TRBD1. V shed 10 bases, J shed 5 bases, and the junction held 17 bases outside the gene matches. Germline V gene lookup returns CDR1 LGHDT and CDR2 YNNKEL (reference sequence). The CDR3 has 16 amino acids. CDR3 DNA: TGTGCCACCCAACCGGGACAGGGTAATCCAGGGACTGAAGCTTTCTTT. This translates into CATQPGQGNPGTEAFF.

On this clone: The junction departs from germline at one end; a sequencing error may be responsible. The chain joins TRBV7-8 to TRBJ2-3; the D is unclear. CDR1 and CDR2 (germline): SGHVS, FQNEAQ. The CDR3 sequence is 8 residues long. CDR3 residues: CASSPGDF. The CDR3 DNA is TGTGCCAGCAGCCCGGGTGATTTT.

The rearrangement links TRBV4-1 to TRBJ2-4; 7 bases fit TRBD2. CDR3 length: 16 amino acids. The germline gives CDR1 MGHRA, CDR2 YSYEKL. Trimming at V came to 4 bases and at J to 1 base, leaving 7 bases not matched to a gene. The CDR3 here is CASSRRLANAKNIQYF. The DNA of the CDR3 is TGCGCCAGCAGCCGACGACTAGCCAACGCCAAAAACATTCAGTACTTC.

The chain couples TRBV5-4 to TRBJ1-1, with unresolved D. Between the trimmed V and J ends, which lost 2 bases and 3 bases, there was a span of 17 bases. Germline CDR1 SGHNT, CDR2 YYREEE (reference sequence). This CDR3 spans 16 amino acids. CDR3 sequence (DNA): TGTGCCAGCAGCTTTGGTGGGAGGGTAAGGGACACTGAAGCTTTCTTT. Translation: CASSFGGRVRDTEAFF.

The genes are TRBV27 and TRBJ2-7, with a possible D match to TRBD1 (6 bases). V gave up 4 bases and J gave up 7 bases, with 17 bases separating them. Germline V lookup: CDR1 MNHEY, CDR2 SMNVEV (reference sequence). This CDR3 is 14 amino acids long. CDR3 sequence reads: CASSYTGSRREQYV. The CDR3 coding sequence is TGTGCCAGCAGTTATACAGGGTCTCGGAGGGAGCAGTACGTC.

The genes are TRBV7-2 and TRBJ2-1, with D perhaps TRBD2 (5 bases). CDR1 is SGHTA, CDR2 FQGNSA, per germline. This CDR3 has 16 amino acids. Trimming removed 1 base from V and 2 bases from J, with 12 bases in between. The CDR3 DNA reads as TGTGCCAGCAGCTTAGGGGGAGCTGTCGCCTACAATGAGCAGTTCTTC. Encoded protein: CASSLGGAVAYNEQFF.

This clone came up a few times. The chain is built from TRBV5-8 and TRBJ2-7; weak D call: TRBD2 (6 bases). CDR1 is SGHTS and CDR2 is YDEGEE in the germline V gene. V lost 5 bases to trimming and J lost 6 bases, with 21 bases between them. The CDR3 consists of 15 residues. In DNA, the CDR3 is TGTGCCAGCAGGTTTCCGGGACTCAGATCTACCGAGCAGTACGTC. The encoded protein is CASRFPGLRSTEQYV.

The chain has TRBV7-2 and TRBJ2-3; D might be TRBD2 (6 bases). This CDR3 region has 15 residues. Germline V gene data show CDR1 as SGHTA and CDR2 as FQGNSA. Trimming removed 0 bases at V and 2 bases at J, with 9 bases between. CDR3 coding DNA: TGTGCCAGCAGCTTAGCGGCGGGGACCACAGATACGCAGTATTTT. Its translation: CASSLAAGTTDTQYF.

The gene calls are TRBV7-8 and TRBJ2-7, with TRBD1 matching over 9 bases. The CDR3 sequence is 17 residues long. Germline V CDR1 and CDR2: SGHVS, FQNEAQ. V shed 4 bases, J shed 5 bases, and the junction held 15 bases outside the gene matches. This CDR3 reads CASSSSNRFRTGDEQYV. The CDR3 nucleotides read TGTGCCAGCAGCTCTAGCAATAGGTTCCGGACAGGGGACGAGCAGTACGTC.

The V gene is TRBV4-2, the J gene TRBJ1-6; 8 bases line up with TRBD1. This CDR3 spans 15 amino acids. Germline V CDR1 and CDR2: LGHNA, YNFKEQ. J gave up 9 bases and V 1 base, and 5 bases lay outside the gene matches. Here the CDR3 DNA reads TGTGCCAGCAGCCAAGCGACAGGGGTAGGTTCACCCCTCCACTTT. Protein product: CASSQATGVGSPLHF.